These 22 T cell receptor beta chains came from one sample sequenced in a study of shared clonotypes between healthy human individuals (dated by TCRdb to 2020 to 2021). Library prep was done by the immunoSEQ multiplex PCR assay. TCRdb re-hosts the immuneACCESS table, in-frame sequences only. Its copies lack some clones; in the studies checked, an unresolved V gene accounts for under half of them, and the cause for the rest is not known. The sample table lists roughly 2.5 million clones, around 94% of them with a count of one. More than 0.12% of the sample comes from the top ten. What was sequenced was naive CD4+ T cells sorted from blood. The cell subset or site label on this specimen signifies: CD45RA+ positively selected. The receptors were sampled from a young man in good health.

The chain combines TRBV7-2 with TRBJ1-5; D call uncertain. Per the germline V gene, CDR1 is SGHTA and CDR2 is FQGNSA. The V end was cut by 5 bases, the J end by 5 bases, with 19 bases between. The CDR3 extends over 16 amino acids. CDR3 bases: TGTGCCAGCAGCCCGGGCCCCCCGCGGCTCGATCAGCCCCAGCATTTT. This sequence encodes CASSPGPPRLDQPQHF.

CDR3 sequence reads: CASSPVYTF. DNA of the CDR3: TGTGCCAGCAGCCCCGTCTACACCTTC. The V gene is TRBV5-4, the J gene TRBJ1-2; no clear D. The V gene's germline CDR1 is SGHNT and CDR2 YYREEE (reference sequence). V was trimmed by 4 bases and J by 10 bases, leaving 5 bases between them. There are 9 residues in the CDR3.

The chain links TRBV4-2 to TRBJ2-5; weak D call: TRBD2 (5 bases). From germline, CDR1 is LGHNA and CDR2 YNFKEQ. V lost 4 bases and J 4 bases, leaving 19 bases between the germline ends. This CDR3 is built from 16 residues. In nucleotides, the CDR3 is TGTGCCAGCAGCCCGACGGGCGGAGACTATCCAGAGACCCAGTACTTC. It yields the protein CASSPTGGDYPETQYF.

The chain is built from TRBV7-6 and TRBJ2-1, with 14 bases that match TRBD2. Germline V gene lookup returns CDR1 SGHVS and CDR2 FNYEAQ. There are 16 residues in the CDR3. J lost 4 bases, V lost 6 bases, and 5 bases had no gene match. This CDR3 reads CASSPGTSGRYNEQFF. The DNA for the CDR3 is TGTGCCAGCAGTCCGGGGACTAGCGGGAGATACAATGAGCAGTTCTTC.

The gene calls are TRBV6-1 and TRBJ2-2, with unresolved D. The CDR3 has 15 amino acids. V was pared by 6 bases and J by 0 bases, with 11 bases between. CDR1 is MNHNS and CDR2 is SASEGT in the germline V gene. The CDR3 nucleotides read TGTGCCAGCAGACGAACCTTGGCGAACACCGGGGAGCTGTTTTTT. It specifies CASRRTLANTGELFF.

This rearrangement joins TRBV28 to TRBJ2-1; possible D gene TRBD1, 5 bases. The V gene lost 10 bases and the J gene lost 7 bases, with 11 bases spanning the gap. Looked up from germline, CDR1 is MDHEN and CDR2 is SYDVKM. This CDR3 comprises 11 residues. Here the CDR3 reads CATRQPNEQFF. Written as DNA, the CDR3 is TGTGCCACGAGACAGCCAAATGAGCAGTTCTTC.

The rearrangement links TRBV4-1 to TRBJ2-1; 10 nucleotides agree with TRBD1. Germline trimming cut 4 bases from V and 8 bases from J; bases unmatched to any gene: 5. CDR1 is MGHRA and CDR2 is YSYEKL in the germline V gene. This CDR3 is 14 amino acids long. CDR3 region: CASSRWTGGDEQFF. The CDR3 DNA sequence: TGCGCCAGCAGCCGTTGGACAGGGGGGGATGAGCAGTTCTTC.

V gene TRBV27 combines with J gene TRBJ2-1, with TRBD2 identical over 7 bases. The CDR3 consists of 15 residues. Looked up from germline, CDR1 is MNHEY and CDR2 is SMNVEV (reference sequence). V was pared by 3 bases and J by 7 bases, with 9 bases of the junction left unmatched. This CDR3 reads CASSFDGGFGNEQFF. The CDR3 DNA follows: TGTGCCAGCAGTTTCGACGGGGGGTTCGGGAATGAGCAGTTCTTC.

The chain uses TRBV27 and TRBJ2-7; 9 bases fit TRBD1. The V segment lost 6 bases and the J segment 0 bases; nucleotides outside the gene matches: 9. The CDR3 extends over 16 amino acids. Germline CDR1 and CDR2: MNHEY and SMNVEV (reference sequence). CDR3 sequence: CASRPDRGLPSYEQYF. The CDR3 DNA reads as TGTGCCAGCAGACCGGACAGGGGCTTGCCCTCCTACGAGCAGTACTTC.

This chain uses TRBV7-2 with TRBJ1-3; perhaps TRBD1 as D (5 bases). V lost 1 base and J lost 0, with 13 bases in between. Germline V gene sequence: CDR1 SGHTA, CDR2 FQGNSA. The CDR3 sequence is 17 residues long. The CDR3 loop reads CASSLVPGLLSGNTIYF. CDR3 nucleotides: TGTGCCAGCAGCTTAGTCCCGGGACTGCTCTCTGGAAACACCATATATTTT.

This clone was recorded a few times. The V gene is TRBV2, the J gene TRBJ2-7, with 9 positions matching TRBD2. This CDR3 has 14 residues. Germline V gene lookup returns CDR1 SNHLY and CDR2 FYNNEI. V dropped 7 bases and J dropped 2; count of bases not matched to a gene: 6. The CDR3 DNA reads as TGTGCCAGCAAGACTATAGCGGGAGCCTACGAGCAGTACTTC. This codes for CASKTIAGAYEQYF.

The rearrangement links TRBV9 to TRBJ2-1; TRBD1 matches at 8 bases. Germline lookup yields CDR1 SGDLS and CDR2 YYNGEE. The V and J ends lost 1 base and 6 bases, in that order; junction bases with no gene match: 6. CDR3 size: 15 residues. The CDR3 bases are TGTGCCAGCAGCGTACACGAGACAGGGGTCAATGAGCAGTTCTTC. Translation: CASSVHETGVNEQFF.

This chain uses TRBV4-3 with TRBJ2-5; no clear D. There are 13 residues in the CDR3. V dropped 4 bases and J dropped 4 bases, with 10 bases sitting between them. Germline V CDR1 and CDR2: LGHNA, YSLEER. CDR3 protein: CASSPDWLETQYF. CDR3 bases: TGCGCCAGCAGCCCCGATTGGTTAGAGACCCAGTACTTC.

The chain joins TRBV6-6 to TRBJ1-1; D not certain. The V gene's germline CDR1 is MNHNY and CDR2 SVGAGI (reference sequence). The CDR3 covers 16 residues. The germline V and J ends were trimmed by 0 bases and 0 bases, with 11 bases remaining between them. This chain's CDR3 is CASSYSLQRLNTEAFF. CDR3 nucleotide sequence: TGTGCCAGCAGTTACTCTCTACAGCGTTTGAACACTGAAGCTTTCTTT.

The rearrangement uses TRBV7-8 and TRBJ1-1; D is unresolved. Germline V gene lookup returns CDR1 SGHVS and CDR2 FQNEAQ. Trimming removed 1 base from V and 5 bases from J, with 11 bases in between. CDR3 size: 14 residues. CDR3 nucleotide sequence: TGTGCCAGCAGCTTAGTTGAGAGTGGGACTGAAGCTTTCTTT. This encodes CASSLVESGTEAFF. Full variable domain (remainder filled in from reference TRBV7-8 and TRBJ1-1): GAGVSQSPRYKVAKRGQDVALRCDPISGHVSLFWYQQALGQGPEFLTYFQNEAQLDKSGLPSDRFFAERPEGSVSTLKIQRTQQEDSAVYLCASSLVESGTEAFFGQGTRLTVV.

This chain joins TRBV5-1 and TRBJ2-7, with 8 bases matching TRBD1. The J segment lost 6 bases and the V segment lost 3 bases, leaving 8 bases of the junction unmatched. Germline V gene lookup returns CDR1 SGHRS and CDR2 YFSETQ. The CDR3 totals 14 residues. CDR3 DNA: TGCGCCAGCAGCTCCTCGGACAGGGTGGGCGAGCAGTACTTC. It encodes CASSSSDRVGEQYF.

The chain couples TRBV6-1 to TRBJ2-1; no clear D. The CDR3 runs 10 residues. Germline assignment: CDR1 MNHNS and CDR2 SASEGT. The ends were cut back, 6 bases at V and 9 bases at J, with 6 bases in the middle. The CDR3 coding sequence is TGTGCCAGCAGATGGGTTGAGCAGTTCTTC. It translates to CASRWVEQFF.

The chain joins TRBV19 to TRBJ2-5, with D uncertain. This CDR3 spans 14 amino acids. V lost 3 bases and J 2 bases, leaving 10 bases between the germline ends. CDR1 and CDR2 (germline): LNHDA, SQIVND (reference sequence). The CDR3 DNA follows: TGTGCCAGTAGTATCGTGGGGTGGCAAGAGACCCAGTACTTC. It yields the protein CASSIVGWQETQYF. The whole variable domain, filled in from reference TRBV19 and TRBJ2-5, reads DGGITQSPKYLFRKEGQNVTLSCEQNLNHDAMYWYRQDPGQGLRLIYYSQIVNDFQKGDIAEGYSVSREKKESFPLTVTSAQKNPTAFYLCASSIVGWQETQYFGPGTRLLVL.

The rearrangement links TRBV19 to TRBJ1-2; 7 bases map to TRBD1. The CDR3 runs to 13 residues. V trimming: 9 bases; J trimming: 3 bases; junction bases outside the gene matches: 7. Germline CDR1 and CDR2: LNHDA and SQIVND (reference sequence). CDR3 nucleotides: TGTGCCAGCACGACAGGGTATCACTATGGCTACACCTTC. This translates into CASTTGYHYGYTF.

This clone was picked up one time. In DNA, the CDR3 is TGTGCCAGCAGCGTCAGCGGGAGACCTCAGAGCTCCTACAATGAGCAGTTCTTC. It translates to CASSVSGRPQSSYNEQFF. The V gene is TRBV9, the J gene TRBJ2-1, with 8 nucleotides matching TRBD2. This CDR3 contains 18 residues. V was pared by 2 bases and J by 0 bases, with 10 bases of the junction left unmatched. The germline gives CDR1 SGDLS, CDR2 YYNGEE.

DNA of the CDR3: TGCGCCAGCAGAATATTAGGGGATACCGGGGAGCTGTTTTTT. Translating it yields CASRILGDTGELFF. The V and J genes are TRBV5-1 and TRBJ2-2; a weak D match, TRBD1 (5 bases). V was pared by 5 bases and J by 5 bases, with 13 bases between. CDR1 and CDR2 from the germline V gene are SGHRS and YFSETQ. This CDR3 comprises 14 residues.

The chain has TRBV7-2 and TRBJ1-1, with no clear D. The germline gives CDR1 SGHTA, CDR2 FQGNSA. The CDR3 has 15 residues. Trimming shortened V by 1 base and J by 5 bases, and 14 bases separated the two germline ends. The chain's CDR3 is CASSLDGPGVTEAFF. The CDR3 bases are TGTGCCAGCAGCTTAGATGGACCGGGAGTAACTGAAGCTTTCTTT.